This TCR beta chain stems from a study of identical twins. Healthy Caucasians, and only they, were the donors. There are a few counts of this clonotype. No antigen is known for it. TCRdb re-called the 5' RACE reads through MiXCR, storing one row per CDR3 protein. The sample records 240,000 or so distinct CDR3 sequences, about 13% being singletons. Per the germline V gene, CDR1 is GTSNPN and CDR2 is SVGIG (reference sequence). Trimming removed 8 bases at V and 6 bases at J, with 2 bases between. The CDR3 runs to 8 residues. Findings and caveats of the study: Where beta out-of-frame sequences were concerned, excess twin sharing was weaker. For out-of-frame alpha sequences shared by twins, low generation probability was in excess.

The sample was also linked to a second study, of yellow fever vaccine responses in identical twins.

Sequences were obtained from memory (CD45RO+) T cells sorted from blood. This receptor was obtained from a woman aged 18-29 years in good health. V usage is TRBV30 and J usage is TRBJ2-1, with D hard to call. The CDR3 spells CAINEQFF. The CDR3 bases are TGTGCCATCAATGAGCAGTTCTTC.